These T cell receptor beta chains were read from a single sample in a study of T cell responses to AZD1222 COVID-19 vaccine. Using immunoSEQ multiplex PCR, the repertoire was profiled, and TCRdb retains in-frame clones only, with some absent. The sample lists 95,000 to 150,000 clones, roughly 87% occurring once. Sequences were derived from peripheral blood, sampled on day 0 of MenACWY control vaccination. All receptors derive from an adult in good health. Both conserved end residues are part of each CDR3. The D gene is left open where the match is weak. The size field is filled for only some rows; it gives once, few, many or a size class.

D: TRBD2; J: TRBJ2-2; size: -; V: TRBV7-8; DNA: TGTGCCAGCAGCTCCCTAGCGGGGGAGGTCGGGGAGCTGTTTTTT; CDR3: CASSSLAGEVGELFF
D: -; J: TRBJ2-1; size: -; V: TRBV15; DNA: TGTGCCACCAGCAGAGATCTAACTCTAGCCCTCTACAATGAGCAGTTCTTC; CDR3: CATSRDLTLALYNEQFF
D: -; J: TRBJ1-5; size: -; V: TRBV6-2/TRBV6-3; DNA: TGTGCCAGCAGTGCTGGACCATGGGGGCGGAACCAGCCCCAGCATTTT; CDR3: CASSAGPWGRNQPQHF
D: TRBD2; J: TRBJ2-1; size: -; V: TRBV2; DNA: TGTGCCAGCAGTAAGACTAGCGGGGGCTACAATGAGCAGTTCTTC; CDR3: CASSKTSGGYNEQFF
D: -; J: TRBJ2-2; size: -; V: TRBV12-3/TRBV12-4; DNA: TGTGCCAGCAGTTTTGAGAACACCGGGGAGCTGTTTTTT; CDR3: CASSFENTGELFF
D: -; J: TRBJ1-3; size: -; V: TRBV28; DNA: TGTGCCAGCACCCTCGGCGGGGTTTCTGGAAACACCATATATTTT; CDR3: CASTLGGVSGNTIYF
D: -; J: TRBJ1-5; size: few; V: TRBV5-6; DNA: TGTGCCAGCAGCTCAGGCAGTTACAATCAGCCCCAGCATTTT; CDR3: CASSSGSYNQPQHF
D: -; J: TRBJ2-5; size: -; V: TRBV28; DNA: TGTGCCAGCAGTTCCAGGGAGACCCAGTACTTC; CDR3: CASSSRETQYF
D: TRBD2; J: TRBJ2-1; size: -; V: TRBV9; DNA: TGTGCCAGCAGCTTACCGGGACTAGACAATGAGCAGTTCTTC; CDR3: CASSLPGLDNEQFF
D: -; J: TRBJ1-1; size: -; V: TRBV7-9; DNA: TGTGCCAGCAGCCCCTTGTTCAGCACTATGAACACTGAAGCTTTCTTT; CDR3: CASSPLFSTMNTEAFF
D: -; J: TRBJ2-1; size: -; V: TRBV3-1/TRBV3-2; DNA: TGTGCCAGCAGCTCCCGGAGTAGCGCCACCTACAATGAGCAGTTCTTC; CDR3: CASSSRSSATYNEQFF
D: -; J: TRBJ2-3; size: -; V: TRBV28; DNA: TGTGCCAGCAGTACAAGACTGGCGAGCACAGATACGCAGTATTTT; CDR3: CASSTRLASTDTQYF
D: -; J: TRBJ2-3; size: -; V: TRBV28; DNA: TGTGCCAGCAGTTTATCAGGTGCAGGGGATACGCAGTATTTT; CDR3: CASSLSGAGDTQYF
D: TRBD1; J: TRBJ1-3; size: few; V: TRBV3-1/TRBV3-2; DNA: TGTGCCAGCAGTCAGGGACCCGGACAGGGGGCTGTAAACACCATATATTTT; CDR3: CASSQGPGQGAVNTIYF
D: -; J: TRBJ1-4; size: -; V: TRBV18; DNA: TGTGCCAGCTCACCACAAAAGGAGGGGGGATCGGAACTGTTTTTT; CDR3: CASSPQKEGGSELFF
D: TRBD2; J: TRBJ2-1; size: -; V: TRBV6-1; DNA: TGTGCCAGCAGTGTGACTAGCGGGAATTCGGGTCATGAGCAGTTCTTC; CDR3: CASSVTSGNSGHEQFF
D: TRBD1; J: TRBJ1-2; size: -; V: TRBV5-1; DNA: TGCGCCAGCAGCTTGGCCGACAGGGTCAACTATGGCTACACCTTC; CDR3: CASSLADRVNYGYTF
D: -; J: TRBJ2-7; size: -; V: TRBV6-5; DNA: TGTGCCAGCAGTTACTCAACAGCCTCCTACGAGCAGTACTTC; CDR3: CASSYSTASYEQYF
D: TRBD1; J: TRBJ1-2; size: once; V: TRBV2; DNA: TGTGCCAGCAGCGCCGCGCAGGGGGCATATGGCTACACCTTC; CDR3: CASSAAQGAYGYTF
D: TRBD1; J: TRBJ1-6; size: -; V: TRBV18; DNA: TGTGCCAGCTCACTCGGACAGGTGATAAATTCACCCCTCCACTTT; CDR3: CASSLGQVINSPLHF
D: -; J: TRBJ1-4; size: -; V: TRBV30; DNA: TGTGCCTGGAGTCCAACTAATGAAAAACTGTTTTTT; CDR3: CAWSPTNEKLFF
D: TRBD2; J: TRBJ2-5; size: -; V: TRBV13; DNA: TGTGCCAGCAGCTTAGGCGGGGGGCAAGAGACCCAGTACTTC; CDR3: CASSLGGGQETQYF
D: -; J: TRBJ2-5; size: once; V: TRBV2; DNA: TGTGCCAGCAGTCCAGCTGGGTGGGAGACCCAGTACTTC; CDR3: CASSPAGWETQYF
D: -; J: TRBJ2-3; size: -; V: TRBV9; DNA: TGTGCCAGCAGCGTCGTAGTGGGCACAGATACGCAGTATTTT; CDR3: CASSVVVGTDTQYF
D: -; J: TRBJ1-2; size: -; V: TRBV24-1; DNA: TGTGCCACCAGTGATTTAGAGGTGAACTATGGCTACACCTTC; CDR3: CATSDLEVNYGYTF
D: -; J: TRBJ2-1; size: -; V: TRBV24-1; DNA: TGTGCCACCGGCCGCGGGACAGCTTACAATGAGCAGTTCTTC; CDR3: CATGRGTAYNEQFF
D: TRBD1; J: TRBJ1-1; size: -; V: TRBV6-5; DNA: TGTGCCAGCAGCTACTCGAACAGGGGAGCTGAAGCTTTCTTT; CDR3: CASSYSNRGAEAFF
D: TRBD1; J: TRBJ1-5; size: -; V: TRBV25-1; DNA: TGTGCCAGCAGTGAAGAGAGGCGGCGGGACAGGGCGTCGGCCCAGCATTTT; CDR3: CASSEERRRDRASAQHF
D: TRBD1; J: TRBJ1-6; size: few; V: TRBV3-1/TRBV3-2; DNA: TGTGCCGCTCGGGCAGGGGGGGATTCACCCCTCCACTTT; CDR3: CAARAGGDSPLHF
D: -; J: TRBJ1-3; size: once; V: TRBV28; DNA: TGTGCCAGCAGTTCCCTCGCGGGGAGCGTGGGAAACACCATATATTTT; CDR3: CASSSLAGSVGNTIYF
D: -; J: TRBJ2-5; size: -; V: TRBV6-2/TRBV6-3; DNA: TGTGCCAGCAGTTACCACTCGGGGGGCGGCGGGCGCCAAGAGACCCAGTACTTC; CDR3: CASSYHSGGGGRQETQYF
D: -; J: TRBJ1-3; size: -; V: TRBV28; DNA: TGTGCCAGCCGTGTAAGATCTGGAAACACCATATATTTT; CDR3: CASRVRSGNTIYF
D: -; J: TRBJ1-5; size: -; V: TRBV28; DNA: TGTGCCAGCAGTGGTCAGCTAGGGTCAGGCGAGCAATTGGCCCAGCATTTT; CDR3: CASSGQLGSGEQLAQHF
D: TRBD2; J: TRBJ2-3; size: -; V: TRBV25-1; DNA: TGTGCCAGCAGTGAAATAGCGGGAGGCGGGAGCACAGATACGCAGTATTTT; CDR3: CASSEIAGGGSTDTQYF
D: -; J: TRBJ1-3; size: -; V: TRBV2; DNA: TGTGCCAGCAGTGAGACGGACGGCCGCTCTGGAAACACCATATATTTT; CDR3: CASSETDGRSGNTIYF
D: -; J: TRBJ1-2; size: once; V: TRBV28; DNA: TGTGCCAGCAGTTTGTCCAGGGGACTTGACTATGGCTACACCTTC; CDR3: CASSLSRGLDYGYTF
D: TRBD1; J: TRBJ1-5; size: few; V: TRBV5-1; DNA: TGCGCCAGCAGACTGGAGGGGGCAGGGCAGCCCCAGCATTTT; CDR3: CASRLEGAGQPQHF
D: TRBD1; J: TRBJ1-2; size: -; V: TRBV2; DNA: TGTGCCAGCAGTGAAGCGCTCCCCGGGACAGCACCTGGCTACACCTTC; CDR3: CASSEALPGTAPGYTF
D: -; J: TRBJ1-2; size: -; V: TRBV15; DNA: TGTGCCACCAGCAGAGAAGGAACGAATGGCTACACCTTC; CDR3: CATSREGTNGYTF
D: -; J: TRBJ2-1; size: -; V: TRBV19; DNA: TGTGCCAGTAGTGTCGACCCAAGCTCCTACAATGAGCAGTTCTTC; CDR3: CASSVDPSSYNEQFF
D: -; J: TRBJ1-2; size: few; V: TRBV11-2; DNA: TGTGCCAGCAGCTTTTCTTCGGGGGCAGGGAATAACTATGGCTACACCTTC; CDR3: CASSFSSGAGNNYGYTF
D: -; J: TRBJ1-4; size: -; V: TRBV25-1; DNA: TGTGCCAGCAGTGAATCGGTCGCAACTAATGAAAAACTGTTTTTT; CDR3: CASSESVATNEKLFF
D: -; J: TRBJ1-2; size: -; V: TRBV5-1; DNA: TGCGCCAGCAGCTTTGGGGGGGCGGATGGCTACACCTTC; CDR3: CASSFGGADGYTF
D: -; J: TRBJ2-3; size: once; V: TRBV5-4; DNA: TGTGCCAGCAGCGGCCCTGGAGCCCTCACAGATACGCAGTATTTT; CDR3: CASSGPGALTDTQYF